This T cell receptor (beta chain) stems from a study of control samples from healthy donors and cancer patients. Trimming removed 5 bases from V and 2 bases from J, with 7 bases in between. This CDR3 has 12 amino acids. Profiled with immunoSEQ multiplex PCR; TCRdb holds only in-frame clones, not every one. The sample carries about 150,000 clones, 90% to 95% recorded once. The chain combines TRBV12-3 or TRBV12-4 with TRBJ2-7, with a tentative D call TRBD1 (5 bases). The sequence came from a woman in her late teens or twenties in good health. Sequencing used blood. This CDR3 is CASSRQPYEQYF. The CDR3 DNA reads TGTGCCAGCAGTAGACAGCCCTACGAGCAGTACTTC.